This T cell receptor (beta chain) was identified in a study of blood T cell repertoires in COVID-19. Study-wide context: Specimens from acute and convalescent COVID-19 originated in the United States, Italy and Spain. In each case, the material was cDNA or gDNA derived from T cells, B-cell-depleted T cells, or PBMCs.

In the original analysis: Amplification of reference gene primers was used by the study to estimate nucleated cell counts. TCRdb's copy holds only in-frame clones and misses some; the assay was immunoSEQ multiplex PCR. V and J calls and clone size are as listed in that table; D and trimming were resolved from the DNA. The data contain some 120,000 clones, more than 75% of them singletons. This clone appeared many times. Germline V gene data show CDR1 as SNHLY and CDR2 as FYNNEI. V shed 6 bases and J shed 3 bases, with 15 bases lying between them. The CDR3 is 14 amino acids. The receptor's source is a man aged 50 or older with acute or convalescent COVID-19. Sequenced: peripheral blood. The rearrangement joins TRBV2 to TRBJ2-7; D unclear. Here the CDR3 reads CASRPMEQLYEQYF. DNA of the CDR3: TGTGCCAGCAGGCCCATGGAACAGCTCTACGAGCAGTACTTC.